This TCR beta chain was captured by sequencing in a study of graft-versus-host responses after intestinal transplantation. Notes on the study in general: GvH clones occurred in recipient marrow; some first appeared in ileum or blood. The study found high graft-versus-host to host-versus-graft clonal ratios in allografts of patients with graft-donor T cell macrochimerism.

Trimming removed 5 bases at V and 1 base at J, with 2 bases between. The CDR3 spans 11 residues. Per germline, CDR1 SEHNR and CDR2 FQNEAQ (reference sequence). About this clone itself: Its target is not known.

The repertoire was sequenced with immunoSEQ multiplex PCR; TCRdb's copy has only in-frame clones and lacks some. The data contain tens of thousands of clones, approximately 95% of them singletons. The chain carries TRBV7-9 and TRBJ1-1; D uncertain. The material was PBMCs, obtained more than 750 days after a first intestinal transplant, on the day of a second. The sequence was obtained from a human patient who received an intestinal transplant, so some T cells may come from the graft donor. The CDR3: CASSRNTEAFF. The DNA of the CDR3 is TGTGCCAGCAGCAGGAACACTGAAGCTTTCTTT.